What follows are 2 T cell receptor beta chains derived from one specimen sequenced in a study of vaccination and CD4 T cells after COVID-19. Their target antigens are unknown. Treatment reported: approximately 9-day PBMC culture with coronavirus spike peptide pools or control peptides (ViraFEST assay). Cultured CD4+ T cell DNA was sequenced using the Oncomine TCR Beta short-read assay. MiXCR, run by TCRdb on the PCR reads, gives a single entry per CDR3 protein. The repertoire holds approximately 10,000 distinct CDR3 sequences, with roughly 61% as singletons. Material: CD4+ T cells from blood, cultured in vitro. Every receptor here comes from a human donor who had recovered from COVID-19.

The chain has TRBV20-1 and TRBJ1-2; D is possibly TRBD1 (5 bases). V was trimmed by 0 bases and J by 14 bases, leaving 25 bases between them. Germline CDR1 reads DFQATT; CDR2 reads SNEGSKA (reference sequence). CDR3 length: 15 residues. In nucleotides, the CDR3 is TGCAGTGCTAGAGACTTTGGGGGACGGAGGACTGTTTGGACCTTC. Protein product: CSARDFGGRRTVWTF.

The genes are TRBV11-2 and TRBJ1-1, with D uncertain. CDR1 SGHAT and CDR2 FQNNGV come from the germline V gene. Trimming removed 6 bases from V and 10 bases from J, with 27 bases in between. This CDR3 has 16 amino acids. The CDR3 region is CASRPGRFGSTTRAFF. The CDR3 DNA follows: TGTGCCAGCAGACCTGGGAGGTTCGGGTCCACCACGCGAGCTTTCTTT.